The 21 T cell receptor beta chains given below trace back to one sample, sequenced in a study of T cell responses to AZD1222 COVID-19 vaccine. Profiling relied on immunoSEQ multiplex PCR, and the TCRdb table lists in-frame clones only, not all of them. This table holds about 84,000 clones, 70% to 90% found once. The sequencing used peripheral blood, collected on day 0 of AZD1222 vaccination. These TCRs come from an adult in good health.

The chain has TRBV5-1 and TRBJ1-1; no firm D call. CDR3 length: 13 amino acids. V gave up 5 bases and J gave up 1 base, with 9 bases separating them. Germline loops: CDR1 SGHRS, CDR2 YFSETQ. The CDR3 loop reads CASRLTTNTEAFF. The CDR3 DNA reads TGCGCCAGCAGATTGACAACGAACACTGAAGCTTTCTTT.

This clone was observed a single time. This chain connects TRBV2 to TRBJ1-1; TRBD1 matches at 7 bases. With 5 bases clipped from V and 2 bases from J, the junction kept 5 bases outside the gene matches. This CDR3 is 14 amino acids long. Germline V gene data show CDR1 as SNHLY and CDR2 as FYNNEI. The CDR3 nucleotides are TGTGCCAGCAGTCCGACAGGGCGCAACACTGAAGCTTTCTTT. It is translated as CASSPTGRNTEAFF.

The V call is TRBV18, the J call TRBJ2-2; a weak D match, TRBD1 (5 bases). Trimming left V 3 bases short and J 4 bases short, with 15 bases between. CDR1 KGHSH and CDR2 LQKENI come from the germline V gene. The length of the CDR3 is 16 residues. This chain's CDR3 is CASSPVLGHGTGELFF. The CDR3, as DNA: TGTGCCAGCTCACCGGTACTGGGGCACGGCACCGGGGAGCTGTTTTTT.

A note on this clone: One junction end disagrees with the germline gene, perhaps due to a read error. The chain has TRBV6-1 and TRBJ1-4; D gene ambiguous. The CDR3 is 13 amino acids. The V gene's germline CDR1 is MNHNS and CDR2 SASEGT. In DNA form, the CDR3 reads TGTGCCAGCCGCGAAGAGACATCTAATTCCCCCCTTTTT. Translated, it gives CASREETSNSPLF.

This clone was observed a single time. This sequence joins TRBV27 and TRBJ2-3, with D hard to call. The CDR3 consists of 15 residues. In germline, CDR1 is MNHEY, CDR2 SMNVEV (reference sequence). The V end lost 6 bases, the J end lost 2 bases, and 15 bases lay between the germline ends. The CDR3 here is CASRHRGRDTDTQYF. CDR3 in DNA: TGTGCCAGCAGACACCGAGGAAGGGACACAGATACGCAGTATTTT.

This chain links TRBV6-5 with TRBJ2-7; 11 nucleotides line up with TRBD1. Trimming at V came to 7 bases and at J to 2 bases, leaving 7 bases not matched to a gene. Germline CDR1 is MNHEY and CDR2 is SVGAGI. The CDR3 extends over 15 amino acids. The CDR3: CASTPGTGGTYEQYF. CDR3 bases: TGTGCCAGCACCCCCGGGACAGGGGGAACCTACGAGCAGTACTTC.

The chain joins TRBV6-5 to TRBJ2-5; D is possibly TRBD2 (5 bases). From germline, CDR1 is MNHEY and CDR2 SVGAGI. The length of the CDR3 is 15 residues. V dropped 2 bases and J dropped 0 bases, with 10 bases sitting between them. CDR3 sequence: CASSYPGWYQETQYF. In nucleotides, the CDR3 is TGTGCCAGCAGTTACCCGGGGTGGTACCAAGAGACCCAGTACTTC.

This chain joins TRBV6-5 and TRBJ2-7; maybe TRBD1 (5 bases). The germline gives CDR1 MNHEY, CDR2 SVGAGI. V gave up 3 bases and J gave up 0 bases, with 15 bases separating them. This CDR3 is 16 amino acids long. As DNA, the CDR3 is TGTGCCAGCAGTTATGATTCCCAGGGTAACTCCTACGAGCAGTACTTC. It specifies CASSYDSQGNSYEQYF.

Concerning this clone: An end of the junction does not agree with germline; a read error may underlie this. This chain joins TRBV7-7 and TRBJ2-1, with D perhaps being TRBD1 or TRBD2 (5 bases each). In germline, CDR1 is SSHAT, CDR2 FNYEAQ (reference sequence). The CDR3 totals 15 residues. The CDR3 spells CASSLALGPESEQFF. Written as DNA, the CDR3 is TGTGCTAGCAGCTTAGCGCTGGGGCCCGAATCAGAGCAGTTCTTC.

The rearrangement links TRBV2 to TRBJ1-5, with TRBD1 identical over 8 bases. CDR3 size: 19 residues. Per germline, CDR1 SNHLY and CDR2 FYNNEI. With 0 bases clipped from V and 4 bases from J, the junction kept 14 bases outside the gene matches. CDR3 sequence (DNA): TGTGCCAGCAGTGAAGCGCTTTTGGACAGGGTAAATTGGAATCAGCCCCAGCATTTT. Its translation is CASSEALLDRVNWNQPQHF.

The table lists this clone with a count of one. In nucleotides, the CDR3 is TGTGCCAGCAGCTTGAGACTAGCGGAGGGACGGGTCTACGAGCAGTACTTC. Translating gives CASSLRLAEGRVYEQYF. This chain links TRBV7-8 with TRBJ2-7; 9 nucleotides match TRBD2. V trimming: 3 bases; J trimming: 3 bases; junction bases outside the gene matches: 12. Germline V lookup: CDR1 SGHVS, CDR2 FQNEAQ. This CDR3 comprises 17 residues. The whole variable domain, remainder taken from reference TRBV7-8 and TRBJ2-7, is GAGVSQSPRYKVAKRGQDVALRCDPISGHVSLFWYQQALGQGPEFLTYFQNEAQLDKSGLPSDRFFAERPEGSVSTLKIQRTQQEDSAVYLCASSLRLAEGRVYEQYFGPGTRLTVT.

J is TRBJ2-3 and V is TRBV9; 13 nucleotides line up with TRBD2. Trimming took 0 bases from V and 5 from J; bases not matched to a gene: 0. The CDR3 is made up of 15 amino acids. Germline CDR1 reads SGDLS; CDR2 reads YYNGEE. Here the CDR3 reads CASSVGTSGRDTQYF. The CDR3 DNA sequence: TGTGCCAGCAGCGTAGGGACTAGCGGGAGAGATACGCAGTATTTT.

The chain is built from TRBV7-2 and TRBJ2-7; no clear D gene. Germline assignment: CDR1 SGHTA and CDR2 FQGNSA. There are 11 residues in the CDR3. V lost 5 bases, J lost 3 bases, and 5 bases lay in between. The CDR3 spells CASSAYYEQYF. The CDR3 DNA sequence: TGTGCCAGCAGCGCATACTACGAGCAGTACTTC.

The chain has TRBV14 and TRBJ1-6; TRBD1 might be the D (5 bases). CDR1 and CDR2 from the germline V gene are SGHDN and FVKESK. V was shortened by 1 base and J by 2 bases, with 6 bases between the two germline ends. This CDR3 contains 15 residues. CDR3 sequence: CASSQADTYNSPLHF. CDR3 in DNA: TGTGCCAGCAGCCAAGCGGACACCTATAATTCACCCCTCCACTTT.

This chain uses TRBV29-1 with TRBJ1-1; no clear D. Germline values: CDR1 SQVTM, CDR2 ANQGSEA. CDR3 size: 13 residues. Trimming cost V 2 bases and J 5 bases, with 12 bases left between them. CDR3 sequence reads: CSVETIEVTEAFF. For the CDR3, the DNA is TGCAGCGTTGAAACTATTGAGGTTACTGAAGCTTTCTTT.

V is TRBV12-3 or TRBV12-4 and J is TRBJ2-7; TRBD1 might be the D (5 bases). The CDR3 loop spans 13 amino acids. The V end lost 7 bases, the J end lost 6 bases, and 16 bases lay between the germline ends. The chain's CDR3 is CASKGPGSVEQYF. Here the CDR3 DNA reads TGTGCCAGCAAGGGGCCTGGTTCGGTCGAGCAGTACTTC.

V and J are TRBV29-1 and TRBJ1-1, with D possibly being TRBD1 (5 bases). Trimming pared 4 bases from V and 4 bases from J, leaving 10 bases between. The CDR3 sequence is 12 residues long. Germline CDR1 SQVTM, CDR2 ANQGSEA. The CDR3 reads CSVAGRSTEAFF. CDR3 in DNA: TGCAGCGTTGCAGGGAGGTCCACTGAAGCTTTCTTT.

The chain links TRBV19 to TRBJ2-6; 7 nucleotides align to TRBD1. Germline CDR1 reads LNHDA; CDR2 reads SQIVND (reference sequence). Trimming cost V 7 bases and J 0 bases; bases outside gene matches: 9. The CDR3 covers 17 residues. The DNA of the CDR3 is TGTGCCAGTATCCCCGGGACAGTATACTCTGGGGCCAACGTCCTGACTTTC. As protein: CASIPGTVYSGANVLTF.

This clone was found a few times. CDR3 bases: TGTGCCACTCGACGGGGGCGGAGTGGCTACGAGCAGTACTTC. Amino acids: CATRRGRSGYEQYF. The chain combines TRBV6-5 with TRBJ2-7; the D gene could be TRBD1 or TRBD2 (6 bases each). The CDR3 is 14 amino acids. Germline-derived CDR1 and CDR2 are MNHEY and SVGAGI. V was cut by 10 bases and J by 3 bases, with 19 bases left in between.

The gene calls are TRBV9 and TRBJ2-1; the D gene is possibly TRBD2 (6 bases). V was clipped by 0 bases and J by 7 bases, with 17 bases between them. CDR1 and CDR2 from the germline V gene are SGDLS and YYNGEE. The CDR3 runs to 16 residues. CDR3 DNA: TGTGCCAGCAGCGTAGGTCACGGGAGTTATGTTAATGAGCAGTTCTTC. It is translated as CASSVGHGSYVNEQFF. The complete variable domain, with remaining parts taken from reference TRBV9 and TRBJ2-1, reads DSGVTQTPKHLITATGQRVTLRCSPRSGDLSVYWYQQSLDQGLQFLIQYYNGEERAKGNILERFSAQQFPDLHSELNLSSLELGDSALYFCASSVGHGSYVNEQFFGPGTRLTVL.

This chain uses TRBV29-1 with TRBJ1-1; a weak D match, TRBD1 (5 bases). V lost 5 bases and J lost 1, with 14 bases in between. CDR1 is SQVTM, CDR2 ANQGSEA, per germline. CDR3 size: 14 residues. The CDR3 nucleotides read TGCAGCGTTCCTACCGGGACGGCGAACACTGAAGCTTTCTTT. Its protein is CSVPTGTANTEAFF. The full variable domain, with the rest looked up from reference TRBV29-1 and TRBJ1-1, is SAVISQKPSRDICQRGTSLTIQCQVDSQVTMMFWYRQQPGQSLTLIATANQGSEATYESGFVIDKFPISRPNLTFSTLTVSNMSPEDSSIYLCSVPTGTANTEAFFGQGTRLTVV.